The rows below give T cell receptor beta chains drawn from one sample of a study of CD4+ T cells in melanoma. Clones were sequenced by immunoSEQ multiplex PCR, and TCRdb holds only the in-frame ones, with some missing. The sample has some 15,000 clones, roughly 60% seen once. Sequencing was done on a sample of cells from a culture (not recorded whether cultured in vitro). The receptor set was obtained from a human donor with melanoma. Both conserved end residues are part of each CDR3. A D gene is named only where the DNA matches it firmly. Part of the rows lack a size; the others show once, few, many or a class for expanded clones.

TGTGCCAGCAGTGAATTCCCCTACAATGAGCAGTTCTTC,CASSEFPYNEQFF,NA,TRBV6-1,NA,TRBJ2-1,13
TGTGCCTGGATTGGGATTGGCACAGATACGCAGTATTTT,CAWIGIGTDTQYF,NA,TRBV30,NA,TRBJ2-3,13
TGTGCCAGTAGTATACGACCAGGGGTCTCCTACGAGCAGTACTTC,CASSIRPGVSYEQYF,NA,TRBV19,NA,TRBJ2-7,15
TGTGCCAGCTCACCGGGGTTGCGGCAGCCCCAGCATTTT,CASSPGLRQPQHF,NA,TRBV18,NA,TRBJ1-5,13
TGTGCCAGCAGCTTAGGGTCGGGTCAGCCCCAGCATTTT,CASSLGSGQPQHF,NA,TRBV7-2,NA,TRBJ1-5,13
TGCAGCGTTGGGGGGATCCTAGCGGAAAAACTGTTTTTT,CSVGGILAEKLFF,NA,TRBV29-1,NA,TRBJ1-4,13
TGTGCCAGCAGTTACACCAGGGGGTCCTACGAGCAGTACTTC,CASSYTRGSYEQYF,few,TRBV6-5,TRBD1,TRBJ2-7,14
TGTGCCAGTAACTCAGGTTTTACGGGCAGTAAAGTCAATCAGCCCCAGCATTTT,CASNSGFTGSKVNQPQHF,NA,TRBV19,NA,TRBJ1-5,18
TGTGCCAGCAGCTTGGGTGGCAGGGGGTATCGGAATCAGCCCCAGCATTTT,CASSLGGRGYRNQPQHF,few,TRBV5-6,TRBD1,TRBJ1-5,17
TGTGCCAGCGAGGGGAATCAGCCCCAGCATTTT,CASEGNQPQHF,once,TRBV6-1,NA,TRBJ1-5,11
TGTGCCAGCAGCTTGAGGGGCGACTATGGCTACACCTTC,CASSLRGDYGYTF,NA,TRBV5-6,NA,TRBJ1-2,13
TGCGCCAGCAGCCAACACTCCGGGATCTATAATTCACCCCTCCACTTT,CASSQHSGIYNSPLHF,few,TRBV4-1,NA,TRBJ1-6,16
TGTGCCAGCAGTGCCTACAGGGGTGACTCTGGGGCCAACGTCCTGACTTTC,CASSAYRGDSGANVLTF,NA,TRBV27,TRBD1,TRBJ2-6,17
TGTGCCAGCACCGAGGGGGCTTTTGACACTGAAGCTTTCTTT,CASTEGAFDTEAFF,NA,TRBV6-5,TRBD1,TRBJ1-1,14
TGTGCCAGCAGTGCCCTGGGACAGACAGGCGGCTACACCTTC,CASSALGQTGGYTF,NA,TRBV7-8,TRBD1,TRBJ1-2,14
TGTGCCAGCAGTGGCGAACAGGGCTACGAGCAGTACTTC,CASSGEQGYEQYF,NA,TRBV2,NA,TRBJ2-7,13
TGCGCCAGCAGCACAACACCGAGGGTTCGGGCAACTAATGAAAAACTGTTTTTT,CASSTTPRVRATNEKLFF,NA,TRBV5-1,NA,TRBJ1-4,18
TGTGCCAGCAGCTCGCAGGGCTACGAGCAGTACTTC,CASSSQGYEQYF,NA,TRBV11-1,NA,TRBJ2-7,12
TGTGCCAGGCCTGGCAGGGGATCACCTACTAATGAAAAACTGTTTTTT,CARPGRGSPTNEKLFF,once,TRBV10-3,NA,TRBJ1-4,16
TGTGCCAGCAGTCCTCAGGGGGTCGGTGAGCAGTTCTTC,CASSPQGVGEQFF,few,TRBV27,TRBD1,TRBJ2-1,13
TGTGCCAGCAGTTACCGGCAGGGGCTCACAGATACGCAGTATTTT,CASSYRQGLTDTQYF,NA,TRBV6-5,NA,TRBJ2-3,15
TGTGCCAGCAGCCACCTTCCGGACAGCCAAGAGACCCAGTACTTC,CASSHLPDSQETQYF,NA,TRBV5-8,NA,TRBJ2-5,15
TGTGCCTGGAGTGGGGACCTAAATCAGCCCCAGCATTTT,CAWSGDLNQPQHF,NA,TRBV30,NA,TRBJ1-5,13
TGCGCCAGCAGCCCGGACAGGGGGCTTGGCTACACCTTC,CASSPDRGLGYTF,NA,TRBV5-1,TRBD1,TRBJ1-2,13
TGTGCCATCAGTGCGATGAACACTGAAGCTTTCTTT,CAISAMNTEAFF,NA,TRBV10-3,NA,TRBJ1-1,12
TGTGCCAGCAGCCAAGCCTGGTCCCACGGGGACTTTACTGAAGCTTTCTTT,CASSQAWSHGDFTEAFF,NA,TRBV4-2,NA,TRBJ1-1,17
TGTGCCAGCAGTTACACCAACAGGCTTCACACTGAAGCTTTCTTT,CASSYTNRLHTEAFF,NA,TRBV6-5,NA,TRBJ1-1,15
TGTGCCAGCAGCTTAGTGTGGACGAACACTGAAGCTTTCTTT,CASSLVWTNTEAFF,NA,TRBV11-2,NA,TRBJ1-1,14
TGTGCCAGCAGCTTAACAAGGGACAGGGGAGATACGCAGTATTTT,CASSLTRDRGDTQYF,NA,TRBV7-3,TRBD1,TRBJ2-3,15
TGTGCCAGCAGCCCAGGGGGCGGCTATGGCTACACCTTC,CASSPGGGYGYTF,NA,TRBV7-3,TRBD1,TRBJ1-2,13
TGTGCCAGCAGTGGTAGCGGGGGGAGAGATACGCAGTATTTT,CASSGSGGRDTQYF,NA,TRBV9,TRBD2,TRBJ2-3,14
TGTACCAGCAGTTACCAGGGGGAACAAGAGACCCAGTACTTC,CTSSYQGEQETQYF,NA,TRBV6-6,TRBD1,TRBJ2-5,14
TGTGCCTGGAGTGCCCGGATTTCAGACGAGCAGTACTTC,CAWSARISDEQYF,NA,TRBV30,NA,TRBJ2-7,13
TGCGCCAGCAGCTTGTCGCGGACAAGCAATGGCTACACCTTC,CASSLSRTSNGYTF,NA,TRBV5-1,NA,TRBJ1-2,14
TGTGCCAGCAGCACCCCTCGCGACGGCACTGAAGCTTTCTTT,CASSTPRDGTEAFF,NA,TRBV11-2,NA,TRBJ1-1,14